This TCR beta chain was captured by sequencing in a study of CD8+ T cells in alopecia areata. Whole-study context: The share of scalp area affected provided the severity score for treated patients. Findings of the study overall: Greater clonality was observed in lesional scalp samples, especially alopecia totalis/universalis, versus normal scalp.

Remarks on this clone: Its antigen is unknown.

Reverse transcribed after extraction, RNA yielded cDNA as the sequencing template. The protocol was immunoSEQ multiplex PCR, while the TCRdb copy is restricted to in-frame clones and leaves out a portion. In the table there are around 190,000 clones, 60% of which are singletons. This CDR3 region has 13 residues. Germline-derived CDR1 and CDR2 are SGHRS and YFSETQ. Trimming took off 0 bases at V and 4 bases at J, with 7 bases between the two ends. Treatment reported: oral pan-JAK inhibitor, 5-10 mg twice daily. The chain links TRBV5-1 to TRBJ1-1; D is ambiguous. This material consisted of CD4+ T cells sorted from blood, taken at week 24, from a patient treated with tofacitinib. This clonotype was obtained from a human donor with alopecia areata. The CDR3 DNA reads TGCGCCAGCAGCTTGGGAGGCGGCACTGAAGCTTTCTTT. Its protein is CASSLGGGTEAFF.